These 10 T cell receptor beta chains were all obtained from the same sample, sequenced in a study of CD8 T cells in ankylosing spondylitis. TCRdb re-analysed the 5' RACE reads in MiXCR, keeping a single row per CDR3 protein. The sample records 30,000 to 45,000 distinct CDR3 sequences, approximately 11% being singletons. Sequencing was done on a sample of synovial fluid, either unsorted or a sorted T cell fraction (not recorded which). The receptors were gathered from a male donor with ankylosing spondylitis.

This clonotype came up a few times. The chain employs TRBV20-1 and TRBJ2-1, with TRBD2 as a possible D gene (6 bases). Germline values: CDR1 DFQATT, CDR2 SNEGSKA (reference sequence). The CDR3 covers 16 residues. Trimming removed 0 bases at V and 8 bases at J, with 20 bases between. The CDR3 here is CSARDYRQSAGYEQFF. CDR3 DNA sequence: TGCAGTGCTAGAGATTATCGACAGTCCGCGGGGTATGAGCAGTTCTTC.

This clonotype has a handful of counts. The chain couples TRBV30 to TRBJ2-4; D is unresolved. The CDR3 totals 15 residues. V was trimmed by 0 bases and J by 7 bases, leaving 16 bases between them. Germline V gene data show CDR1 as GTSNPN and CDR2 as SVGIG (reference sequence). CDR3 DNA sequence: TGTGCCTGGAGTGTACAGCCGGTCTCCGGGAACATTCAGTACTTC. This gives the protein CAWSVQPVSGNIQYF.

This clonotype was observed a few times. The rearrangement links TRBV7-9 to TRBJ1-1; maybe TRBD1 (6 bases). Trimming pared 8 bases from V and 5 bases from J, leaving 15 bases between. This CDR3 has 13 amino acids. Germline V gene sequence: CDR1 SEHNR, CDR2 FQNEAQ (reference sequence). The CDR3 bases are TGTGCCAGCGGGGAGGGGGGCTTGACTGAAGCTTTCTTT. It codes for CASGEGGLTEAFF.

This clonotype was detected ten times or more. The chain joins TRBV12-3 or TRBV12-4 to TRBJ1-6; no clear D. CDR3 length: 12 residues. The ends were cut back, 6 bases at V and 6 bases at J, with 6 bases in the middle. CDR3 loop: CASSKINSPLHF. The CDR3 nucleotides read TGTGCCAGCAGCAAGATTAATTCACCCCTCCACTTT.

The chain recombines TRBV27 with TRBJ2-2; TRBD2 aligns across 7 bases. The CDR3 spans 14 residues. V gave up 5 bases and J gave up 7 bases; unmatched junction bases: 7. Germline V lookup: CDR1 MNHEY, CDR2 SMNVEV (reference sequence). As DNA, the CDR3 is TGTGCCAGCAGTAACCCAAGCGGGGTCGGGGAGCTGTTTTTT. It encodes CASSNPSGVGELFF.

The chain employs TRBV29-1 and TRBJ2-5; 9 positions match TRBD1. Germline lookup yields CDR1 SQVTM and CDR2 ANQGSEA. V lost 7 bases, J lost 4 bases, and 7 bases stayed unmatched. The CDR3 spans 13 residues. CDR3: CSGRDRVRETQYF. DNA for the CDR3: TGCAGCGGGCGGGACAGGGTACGAGAGACCCAGTACTTC.

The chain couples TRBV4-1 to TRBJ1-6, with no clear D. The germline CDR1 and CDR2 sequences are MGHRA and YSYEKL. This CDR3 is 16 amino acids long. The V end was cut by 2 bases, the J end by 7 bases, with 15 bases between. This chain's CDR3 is CASSQRLLRANSPLHF. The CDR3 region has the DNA TGCGCCAGCAGCCAACGCCTTCTGAGGGCCAATTCACCCCTCCACTTT.

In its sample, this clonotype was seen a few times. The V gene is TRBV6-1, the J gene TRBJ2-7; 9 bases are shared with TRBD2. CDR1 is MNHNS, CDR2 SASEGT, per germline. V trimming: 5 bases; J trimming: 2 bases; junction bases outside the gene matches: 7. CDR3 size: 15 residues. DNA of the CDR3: TGTGCCAGCAGTACGAGGACTAGCGCCGCCTACGAGCAGTACTTC. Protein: CASSTRTSAAYEQYF.

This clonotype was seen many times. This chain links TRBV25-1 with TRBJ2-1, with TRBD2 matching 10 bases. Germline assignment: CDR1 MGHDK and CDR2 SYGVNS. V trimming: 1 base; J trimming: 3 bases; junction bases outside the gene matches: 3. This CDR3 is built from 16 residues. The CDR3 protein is CASSESLAGYYNEQFF. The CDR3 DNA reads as TGTGCCAGCAGTGAATCACTAGCGGGATACTACAATGAGCAGTTCTTC.

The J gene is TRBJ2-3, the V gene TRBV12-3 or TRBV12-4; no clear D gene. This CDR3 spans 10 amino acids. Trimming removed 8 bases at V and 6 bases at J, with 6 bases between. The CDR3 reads CASRGDTQYF. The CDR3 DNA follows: TGTGCCAGCCGTGGGGATACGCAGTATTTT.